This T cell receptor (beta chain) is from a study of T-cell memory formation after mild COVID-19. Study-wide findings and caveats: From day 15 to 85, contracting clones were balanced between CD4 and CD8, whereas later expanders leaned toward CD4+.

TCRdb redid the calling of the 5' RACE reads with MiXCR, one entry per CDR3 protein. In the table there are 200,000 to 300,000 distinct CDR3 sequences, roughly 14% of which are singletons. V was cut by 3 bases and J by 0 bases, with 4 bases left in between. The length of the CDR3 is 13 residues. Germline CDR1 is ENHRY and CDR2 is SYGVKD. To note about this clonotype: Its specificity is not known.

This TCR came from an adult woman who had mild COVID-19 (a few samples of this study predate the infection). Cell type and time point are not known. The sequencing input was PBMCs or a T cell subset sorted from them (not recorded which). V and J are TRBV10-3 and TRBJ2-3; no clear D. This CDR3 reads CAISDRSTDTQYF. In nucleotides, the CDR3 is TGTGCCATCAGTGACAGGAGCACAGATACGCAGTATTTT.